What follows are 6 T cell receptor beta chains derived from one specimen sequenced in a study of blood T cell repertoires in COVID-19. Method: immunoSEQ multiplex PCR; TCRdb's copy keeps in-frame clones and lacks some. The sample yields roughly 350,000 clones, roughly 90% seen once. The sequenced material came from peripheral blood. All receptors derive from a woman in her 50s with active or convalescent COVID-19.

The chain links TRBV7-2 to TRBJ2-7; D perhaps matches TRBD1 (5 bases). The CDR3 has 12 amino acids. V lost 5 bases and J 6 bases, leaving 11 bases between the germline ends. Germline CDR1 SGHTA, CDR2 FQGNSA. The CDR3 DNA sequence: TGTGCCAGCAGCCAAACTGGGGCCGAGCAGTACTTC. This translates into CASSQTGAEQYF.

This chain connects TRBV12-3 or TRBV12-4 to TRBJ1-2, with 7 bases identical to TRBD1. The length of the CDR3 is 12 residues. The trim removed 4 bases at V and 6 bases at J, leaving 2 bases unmatched. The CDR3 DNA sequence: TGTGCCAGCAGTTCCGACAGGGATGGCTACACCTTC. Its translation is CASSSDRDGYTF.

In nucleotides, the CDR3 is TGTGCCAGCAGCGTAGAGGGCGGGGGCACAGATACGCAGTATTTT. This codes for CASSVEGGGTDTQYF. The chain has TRBV9 and TRBJ2-3; possibly TRBD2 for D (6 bases). The CDR3 is made up of 15 amino acids. The germline CDR1 and CDR2 sequences are SGDLS and YYNGEE. V gave up 0 bases and J gave up 1 base, with 9 bases separating them. The whole variable domain, filled in from reference TRBV9 and TRBJ2-3, reads DSGVTQTPKHLITATGQRVTLRCSPRSGDLSVYWYQQSLDQGLQFLIQYYNGEERAKGNILERFSAQQFPDLHSELNLSSLELGDSALYFCASSVEGGGTDTQYFGPGTRLTVL.

This clone was seen only once. The rearrangement joins TRBV7-6 to TRBJ2-2, with 8 bases fitting TRBD2. Trimming cost V 4 bases and J 5 bases; bases outside gene matches: 9. Per the germline V gene, CDR1 is SGHVS and CDR2 is FNYEAQ. The CDR3 is made up of 16 amino acids. The CDR3 DNA is TGTGCCAGCAGCTCAAAACCGGGACTAGAAACCGGGGAGCTGTTTTTT. Amino acids: CASSSKPGLETGELFF.

The chain links TRBV7-3 to TRBJ2-2; 7 positions match TRBD1. Germline loops: CDR1 SGHTA, CDR2 FQGTGA. The CDR3 spans 13 residues. J gave up 7 bases and V 5 bases, and 4 bases lay outside the gene matches. CDR3 nucleotides: TGTGCCAGCAGCCCTAGGACAGGCGGGGAGCTGTTTTTT. It encodes CASSPRTGGELFF.

The chain is built from TRBV7-9 and TRBJ1-1; no clear D gene. CDR1 and CDR2 (germline): SEHNR, FQNEAQ (reference sequence). The CDR3 spans 13 residues. Trimming took 5 bases from V and 0 from J, leaving 7 bases between them. The chain's CDR3 is CASSVDMNTEAFF. Here the CDR3 DNA reads TGTGCCAGCAGCGTAGACATGAACACTGAAGCTTTCTTT.